Given below is one T cell receptor (beta chain) in context. This sample was included in a study of technical replicates of blood from a handful of donors. CDR1 and CDR2 from the germline V gene are MGHRA and YSYEKL. V was pared by 1 base and J by 4 bases, with 13 bases between. The length of the CDR3 is 15 residues. Repertoires were generated with immunoSEQ multiplex PCR, while TCRdb's copy carries only in-frame clones and drops some. The sample includes 75,000 to 90,000 clones, approximately 93% of them seen just once. Sequencing was carried out using T cells isolated from PBMCs. V gene TRBV4-1 combines with J gene TRBJ1-1; maybe TRBD1 (5 bases). The TCR originated in a human donor in good health. DNA of the CDR3: TGCGCCAGCAGCCAAGGGACCCAGGGCTCCACTGAAGCTTTCTTT. Amino acid sequence: CASSQGTQGSTEAFF.